The rows below give T cell receptor beta chains drawn from one sample of a study of CD8 T cells in ankylosing spondylitis. MiXCR was run by TCRdb on the 5' RACE reads, yielding one entry per CDR3 protein. The sample consists of about 390,000 distinct CDR3 sequences, around 24% of them appearing once. Sequenced input: blood, either unsorted or a sorted T cell fraction (not recorded which). These TCRs come from a male donor with ankylosing spondylitis. Both conserved end residues are part of each CDR3. A D gene is named only where the DNA matches it firmly. Clone size appears in some rows only: once, few, many, or a class for an expanded clone.

v_call	d_call	clone_size	cdr3_length	j_call	cdr3_aa	cdr3_nt
TRBV19	NA	NA	16	TRBJ2-2	CASSIGPGMGTGELFF	TGTGCCAGTAGTATCGGGCCAGGGATGGGCACCGGGGAGCTGTTTTTT
TRBV15	TRBD2	once	14	TRBJ2-7	CANRVAGGDYEQYF	TGTGCCAACAGAGTAGCGGGAGGGGACTACGAGCAGTACTTC
TRBV7-2	TRBD1	many	15	TRBJ2-1	CASSLGTGNYNEQFF	TGTGCCAGCAGCTTAGGGACAGGGAACTACAATGAGCAGTTCTTC
TRBV29-1	NA	many	12	TRBJ2-2	CSVGENTGELFF	TGCAGCGTTGGGGAGAACACCGGGGAGCTGTTTTTT
TRBV5-6	NA	NA	15	TRBJ1-1	CASSWGAGSNTEAFF	TGTGCCAGCAGCTGGGGGGCGGGCTCGAACACTGAAGCTTTCTTT
TRBV7-3	NA	few	14	TRBJ2-1	CASSVEGLYNEQFF	TGTGCCAGCAGCGTGGAGGGCCTCTACAATGAGCAGTTCTTC
TRBV14	NA	NA	16	TRBJ2-6	CASSLQGLSGANVLTF	TGTGCCAGCAGCCTGCAGGGCCTCTCTGGGGCCAACGTCCTGACTTTC
TRBV28	NA	NA	17	TRBJ1-1	CASNTWGGAGMNTEAFF	TGTGCCAGCAACACCTGGGGGGGCGCGGGAATGAACACTGAAGCTTTCTTT
TRBV20-1	TRBD2	NA	15	TRBJ2-2	CSASGRGTGIRELFF	TGCAGTGCTAGCGGGAGGGGCACCGGCATTCGGGAGCTGTTTTTT
TRBV11-3	TRBD2	few	14	TRBJ2-3	CASSSGLSPDTQYF	TGTGCCAGCAGCTCGGGACTATCCCCAGATACGCAGTATTTT
TRBV29-1	NA	many	12	TRBJ2-3	CSVVTTTDTQYF	TGCAGCGTTGTGACTACCACAGATACGCAGTATTTT
TRBV12-3/TRBV12-4	TRBD1	few	16	TRBJ2-3	CASSSYRDRGTDTQYF	TGTGCCAGCAGCTCATACCGGGACAGGGGTACAGATACGCAGTATTTT
TRBV5-1	NA	NA	13	TRBJ1-2	CASSLSGNYGYTF	TGCGCCAGCAGCTTGTCAGGGAACTATGGCTACACCTTC
TRBV19	NA	NA	16	TRBJ1-1	CASSIPPGRGNTEAFF	TGTGCCAGTAGTATCCCTCCGGGGCGGGGGAACACTGAAGCTTTCTTT
TRBV2	TRBD1	NA	13	TRBJ2-5	CASRQGAQETQYF	TGTGCCAGTCGACAGGGGGCCCAAGAGACCCAGTACTTC
TRBV15	NA	NA	12	TRBJ2-7	CATSRDMSKRYF	TGTGCCACCAGCAGAGATATGTCCAAGAGGTACTTC
TRBV2	NA	NA	13	TRBJ2-7	CASNREFTYEQYF	TGTGCCAGCAATCGGGAGTTCACCTACGAGCAGTACTTC
TRBV9	NA	NA	12	TRBJ2-3	CASGGHTDTQYF	TGTGCCAGCGGCGGACACACAGATACGCAGTATTTT
TRBV5-1	NA	NA	15	TRBJ2-1	CASSLVAGPGNEQFF	TGCGCCAGCAGCTTGGTGGCAGGGCCGGGGAATGAGCAGTTCTTC
TRBV15	NA	few	15	TRBJ1-3	CATSSGPNSGNTIYF	TGTGCCACCAGCAGTGGCCCCAACTCTGGAAACACCATATATTTT
TRBV28	NA	few	13	TRBJ2-5	CASSLGNPETQYF	TGTGCCAGCAGTTTAGGTAATCCAGAGACCCAGTACTTC
TRBV10-3	TRBD2	NA	15	TRBJ2-1	CAISEALAAESEQFF	TGTGCCATCAGCGAAGCGCTAGCGGCCGAGAGTGAGCAGTTCTTC
TRBV28	TRBD2	NA	15	TRBJ2-4	CASSPPGGAKNIQYF	TGTGCCAGCAGTCCCCCGGGGGGAGCCAAAAACATTCAGTACTTC
TRBV20-1	NA	many	15	TRBJ2-1	CSARHGEDRYNEQFF	TGCAGTGCACGACATGGGGAGGATCGCTACAATGAGCAGTTCTTC
TRBV29-1	TRBD1	NA	16	TRBJ2-6	CSVEWTGISGANVLTF	TGCAGCGTTGAATGGACAGGCATCTCTGGGGCCAACGTCCTGACTTTC
TRBV20-1	TRBD1	few	16	TRBJ1-5	CSASGQGGIGNQPQHF	TGCAGTGCTAGCGGACAGGGCGGTATCGGCAATCAGCCCCAGCATTTT
TRBV5-1	NA	many	13	TRBJ1-1	CASSFTRNTEAFF	TGCGCCAGCAGCTTCACCCGGAACACTGAAGCTTTCTTT